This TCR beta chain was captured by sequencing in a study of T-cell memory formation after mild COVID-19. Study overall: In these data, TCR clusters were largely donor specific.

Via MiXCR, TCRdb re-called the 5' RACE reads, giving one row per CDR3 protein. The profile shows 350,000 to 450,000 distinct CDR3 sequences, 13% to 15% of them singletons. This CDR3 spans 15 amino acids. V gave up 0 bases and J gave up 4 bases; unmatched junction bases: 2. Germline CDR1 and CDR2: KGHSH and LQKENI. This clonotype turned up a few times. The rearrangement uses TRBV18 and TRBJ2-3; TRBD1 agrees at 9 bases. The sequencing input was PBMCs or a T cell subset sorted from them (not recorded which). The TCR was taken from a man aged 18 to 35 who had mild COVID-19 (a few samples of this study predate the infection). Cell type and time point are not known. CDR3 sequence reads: CASSPPGTGPDTQYF. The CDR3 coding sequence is TGTGCCAGCTCACCACCGGGGACAGGGCCAGATACGCAGTATTTT. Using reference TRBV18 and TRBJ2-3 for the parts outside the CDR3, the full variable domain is NAGVMQNPRHLVRRRGQEARLRCSPMKGHSHVYWYRQLPEEGLKFMVYLQKENIIDESGMPKERFSAEFPKEGPSILRIQQVVRGDSAAYFCASSPPGTGPDTQYFGPGTRLTVL.